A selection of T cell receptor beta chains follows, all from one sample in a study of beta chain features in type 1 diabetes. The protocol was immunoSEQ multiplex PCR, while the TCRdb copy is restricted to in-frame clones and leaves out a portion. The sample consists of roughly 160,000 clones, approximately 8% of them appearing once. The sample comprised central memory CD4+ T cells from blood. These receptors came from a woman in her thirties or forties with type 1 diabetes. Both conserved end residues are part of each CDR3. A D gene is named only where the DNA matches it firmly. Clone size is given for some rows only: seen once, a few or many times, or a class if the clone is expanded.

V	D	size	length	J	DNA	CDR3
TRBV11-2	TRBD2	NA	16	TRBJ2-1	TGTGCCAGCAGCTTAAGCGGGAGTAGGTCCTACAATGAGCAGTTCTTC	CASSLSGSRSYNEQFF
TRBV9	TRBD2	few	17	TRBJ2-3	TGTGCCAGCAGCGTAGAGGCTAGCGGGGTGGCGGCAGATACGCAGTATTTT	CASSVEASGVAADTQYF
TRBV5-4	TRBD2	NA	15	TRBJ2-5	TGTGCCAGCAGCTTGGGGGGAGGGCCGCAAGAGACCCAGTACTTC	CASSLGGGPQETQYF
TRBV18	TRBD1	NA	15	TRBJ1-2	TGTGCCAGCTCACTCGGGACAGGTGACGACTATGGCTACACCTTC	CASSLGTGDDYGYTF
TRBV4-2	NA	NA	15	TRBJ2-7	TGTGCCAGCAGCTCCCTAGGCGAGAGCTCCTACGAGCAGTACTTC	CASSSLGESSYEQYF
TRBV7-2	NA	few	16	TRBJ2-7	TGTGCCAGCAGCTTAAATCCGGGTGGGGGGTCCTACGAGCAGTACTTC	CASSLNPGGGSYEQYF
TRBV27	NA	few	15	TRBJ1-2	TGTGCCAGCAGCGCCCGAGAGGGAACCCTTTATGGCTACACCTTC	CASSAREGTLYGYTF
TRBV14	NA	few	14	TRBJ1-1	TGTGCCAGCAGCCAAAACCAGGGAAGTACTGAAGCTTTCTTT	CASSQNQGSTEAFF
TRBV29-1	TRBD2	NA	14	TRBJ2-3	TGCAGCGTTCGACTAGCGAGGGGCCGGGATACGCAGTATTTT	CSVRLARGRDTQYF
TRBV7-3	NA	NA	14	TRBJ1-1	TGTGCCAGCAGCTTAGCAGGGGCGGGCACTGAAGCTTTCTTT	CASSLAGAGTEAFF
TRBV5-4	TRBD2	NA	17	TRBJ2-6	TGTGCCAGCAGCTTGGGCGGGGGTAACTCTGGGGCCAACGTCCTGACTTTC	CASSLGGGNSGANVLTF
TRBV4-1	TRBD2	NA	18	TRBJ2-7	TGCGCCAGCAGCCTAACGAGACTAGCGGGGGAGAGCTCCTACGAGCAGTACTTC	CASSLTRLAGESSYEQYF
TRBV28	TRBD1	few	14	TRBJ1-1	TGTGCCAGCAGTTTAAGCTACAGGGGTACTGAAGCTTTCTTT	CASSLSYRGTEAFF
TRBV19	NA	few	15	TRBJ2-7	TGTGCCAGTAGTTCCCCCCAGGGGAACACCTACGAGCAGTACTTC	CASSSPQGNTYEQYF
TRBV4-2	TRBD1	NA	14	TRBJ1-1	TGTGCCAGCAGCCCCCAAGGACAGGCCACTGAAGCTTTCTTT	CASSPQGQATEAFF
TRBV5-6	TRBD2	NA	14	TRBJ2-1	TGTGCCAGCAGCCGCTCGACTAGCGGAAATGAGCAGTTCTTC	CASSRSTSGNEQFF
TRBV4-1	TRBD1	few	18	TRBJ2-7	TGCGCCAGCAGCCAAGAGGAGGTCGTCTGGGACAGACCCTACGAGCAGTACTTC	CASSQEEVVWDRPYEQYF
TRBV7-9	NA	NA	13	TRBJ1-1	TGTGCCAGCAGCTTTGCGGGGAACACTGAAGCTTTCTTT	CASSFAGNTEAFF
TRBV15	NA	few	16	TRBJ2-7	TGTGCCACCAGCAGAGATTTGCTCACGACTGGGTACGAGCAGTACTTC	CATSRDLLTTGYEQYF
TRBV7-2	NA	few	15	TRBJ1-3	TGTGCCAGCAGCTTCCAAGCGATAGCTGGAAACACCATATATTTT	CASSFQAIAGNTIYF
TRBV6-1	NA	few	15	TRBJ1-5	TGTGCCAGCAGTGGGCAGGTCGCGCTTTATCAGCCCCAGCATTTT	CASSGQVALYQPQHF
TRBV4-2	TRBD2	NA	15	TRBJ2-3	TGTGCCAGCAGCCATAGCGGGAGGGCCGGGGATACGCAGTATTTT	CASSHSGRAGDTQYF
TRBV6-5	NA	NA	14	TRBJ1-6	TGTGCCAGCAGTTCGGAGGGAGTAGATTCACCCCTCCACTTT	CASSSEGVDSPLHF
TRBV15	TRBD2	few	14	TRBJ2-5	TGTGCCACCAGCTGGGGGACTAGCGGGGAGACCCAGTACTTC	CATSWGTSGETQYF
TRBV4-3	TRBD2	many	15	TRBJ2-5	TGCGCCAGCAGCCTGGTAGCGGGATTTTATGAGACCCAGTACTTC	CASSLVAGFYETQYF
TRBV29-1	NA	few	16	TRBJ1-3	TGCAGCGTTGTCTGGCAGGCTCGCAACTCTGGAAACACCATATATTTT	CSVVWQARNSGNTIYF
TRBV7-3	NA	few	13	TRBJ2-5	TGTGCCAGCAGCTTCGACCTGTCGGGGACCCAGTACTTC	CASSFDLSGTQYF
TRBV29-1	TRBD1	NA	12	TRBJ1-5	TGCAGCGTGGGGACAGGAGATCAGCCCCAGCATTTT	CSVGTGDQPQHF
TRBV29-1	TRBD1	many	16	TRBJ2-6	TGCAGCGTTGGGGAGACAGGGGTGACTGGGGCCAACGTCCTGACTTTC	CSVGETGVTGANVLTF
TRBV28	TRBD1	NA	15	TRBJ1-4	TGTGCCAGCAGTCCCTCAGGGGGCTATAATGAAAAACTGTTTTTT	CASSPSGGYNEKLFF
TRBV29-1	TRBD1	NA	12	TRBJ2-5	TGCAGCGTTAACAGGGGGAGGGAGACCCAGTACTTC	CSVNRGRETQYF
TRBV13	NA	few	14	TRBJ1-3	TGTGCCAGCAGCTTAGCCGGCTCTGGAAACACCATATATTTT	CASSLAGSGNTIYF
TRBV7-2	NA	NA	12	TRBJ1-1	TGTGCCAGCAGCTTAGAATCAACTGAAGCTTTCTTT	CASSLESTEAFF
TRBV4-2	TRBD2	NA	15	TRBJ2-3	TGTGCCAGCAGCCAATCTAGCGGGAGCACAGATACGCAGTATTTT	CASSQSSGSTDTQYF
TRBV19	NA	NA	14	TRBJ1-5	TGTGCCAGCGTACAGGGAGTAGGCAATCAGCCCCAGCATTTT	CASVQGVGNQPQHF
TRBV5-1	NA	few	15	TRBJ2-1	TGCGCCAGCAGCTTGGATGGAGAACCTTACAATGAGCAGTTCTTC	CASSLDGEPYNEQFF
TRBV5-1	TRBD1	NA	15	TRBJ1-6	TGCGCCAGCAGCTTGGCAGGGACAGGGCGCTCACCCCTCCACTTT	CASSLAGTGRSPLHF
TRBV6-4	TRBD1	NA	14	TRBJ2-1	TGTGCCAGCAGTGCTACCACAGGGGGCGTTGAGCAGTTCTTC	CASSATTGGVEQFF
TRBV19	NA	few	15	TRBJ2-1	TGTGCCAGTAGGGGTGGAGGACTTGCCTCTAATGAGCAGTTCTTC	CASRGGGLASNEQFF
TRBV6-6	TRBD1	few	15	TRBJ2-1	TGTGCCAGCAGTCCTCATATCACAGGGGGCAATGAGCAGTTCTTC	CASSPHITGGNEQFF
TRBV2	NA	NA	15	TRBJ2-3	TGTGCCAGCAGTAGGGACACTCCCTGGAGAGATACGCAGTATTTT	CASSRDTPWRDTQYF
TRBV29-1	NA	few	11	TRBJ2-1	TGCAGCGTTGCGGGATACAATGAGCAGTTCTTC	CSVAGYNEQFF
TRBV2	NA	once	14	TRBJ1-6	TGTGCCAGCAGTGATCGTCGGGTGAATTCACCCCTCCACTTT	CASSDRRVNSPLHF
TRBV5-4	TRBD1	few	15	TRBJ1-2	TGTGCCAGCAGCTTCGGGACAGCAACTCATTATGGCTACACCTTC	CASSFGTATHYGYTF
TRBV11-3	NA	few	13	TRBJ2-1	TGTGCCAGCAGTCCTTTCGACTCCCGAGAGCAGTTCTTC	CASSPFDSREQFF
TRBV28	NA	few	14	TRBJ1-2	TGTGCCAGCAGTTTGGAGGACCGGAGAGGAGGCTACACCTTC	CASSLEDRRGGYTF